This T cell receptor beta chain emerged from a study of molecular identifiers for immune sequencing clone quantification. This clonotype was counted many times. TCRdb analysed the PCR reads with MiXCR anew, one entry per CDR3 protein. Of about 640,000 distinct CDR3 sequences in the sample, nearly 20% were seen once. V dropped 5 bases and J dropped 6; count of bases not matched to a gene: 3. This CDR3 spans 12 amino acids. Material: naive CD8+ T cells from blood, with Jurkat cell RNA spiked in. Subset of the sample: FACS-sorted CD8+CD4-CCR7+CD45RA+ naive T cells. This chain connects TRBV12-3 or TRBV12-4 to TRBJ2-7; TRBD1 agrees at 8 bases. This clonotype was obtained from a human donor in good health. Some libraries in this study had Jurkat cell RNA spiked in. CDR3 bases: TGTGCCAGCAGTAATACAGGGGGCGAGCAGTACTTC. Its translation: CASSNTGGEQYF.